This T cell receptor (beta chain) comes out of a study of T-cell reconstitution after alpha-beta-depleted transplantation in children. This sample's TCRbeta library carried unique molecular identifier barcodes. Via MiXCR, TCRdb re-called the PCR reads, giving one row per CDR3 protein. This table holds about 610,000 distinct CDR3 sequences, over 9.5% found once. The length of the CDR3 is 15 residues. With 2 bases clipped from V and 9 bases from J, the junction kept 10 bases outside the gene matches. The sequence came from a human donor who donated a stem cell graft to a child with acute myeloid leukemia. The specimen comprised PBMCs from the stem cell graft donor, sampled from the stem cell graft. This rearrangement joins TRBV12-3 or TRBV12-4 to TRBJ2-1, with 7 nucleotides matching TRBD2. CDR3 loop: CASSLRGRSRGEQFF. CDR3 in DNA: TGTGCCAGCAGTTTACGCGGGAGATCCCGGGGTGAGCAGTTCTTC.